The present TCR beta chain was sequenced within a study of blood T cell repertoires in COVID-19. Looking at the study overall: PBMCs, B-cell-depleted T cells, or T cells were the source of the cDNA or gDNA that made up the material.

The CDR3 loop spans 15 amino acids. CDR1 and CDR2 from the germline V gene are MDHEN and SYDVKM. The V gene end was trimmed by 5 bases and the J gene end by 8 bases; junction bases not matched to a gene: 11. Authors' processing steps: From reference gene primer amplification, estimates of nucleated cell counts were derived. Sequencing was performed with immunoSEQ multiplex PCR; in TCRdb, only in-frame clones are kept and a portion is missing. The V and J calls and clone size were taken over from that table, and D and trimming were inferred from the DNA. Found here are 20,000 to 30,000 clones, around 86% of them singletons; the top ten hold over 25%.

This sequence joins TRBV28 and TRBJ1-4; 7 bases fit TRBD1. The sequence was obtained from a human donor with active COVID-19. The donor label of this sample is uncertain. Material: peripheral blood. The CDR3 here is CASSILQGLNEKLFF. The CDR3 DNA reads TGTGCCAGCAGTATCCTACAGGGGTTGAACGAAAAACTGTTTTTT.